The clone carrying this TCR delta chain was seen a handful of times. A far more abundant clone sits one base away, making this likely a read error. This sample includes further DNA sequences coding for the same CDR3. The entry originates in a study of gamma-delta chains in newborns, infants, children. At the level of the study: Microbial exposure reportedly drives polyclonal innate γδ T cell expansion after birth.

V trimming: 0 bases; J trimming: 8 bases; junction bases outside the gene matches: 3. Germline V gene data show CDR1 as GEAIGNYY and CDR2 as EKD. The CDR3 consists of 14 residues. TCRdb fed the reads into CATT to redo clone calling. This table has under 8,000 delta-chain clones, roughly 0.7% appearing once. This rearrangement joins TRDV2 to TRDJ2; the match to TRDD3 covers 9 bases. Material for sequencing was blood. The receptor was derived from a child who was a newborn, infant or young child, either healthy, febrile or measles-vaccinated (not recorded which). The CDR3 is CACDTWGITAQLFF. The CDR3 region has the DNA TGTGCCTGTGACACCTGGGGGATAACGGCACAACTCTTCTTT.